The T cell receptor beta chain described here comes from a study of T cells after yellow fever vaccination. Broader study findings: FACS-sorted repertoires could contain abundant clonotypes contaminating from the bulk population.

With 4 bases removed from V and 3 bases from J, the gap between germline ends came to 7 bases. CDR3 length: 13 residues. Germline-derived CDR1 and CDR2 are LNHDA and SQIVND (reference sequence). Remarks on this clonotype: Antigen specificity is unknown.

TCRdb analysed the 5' RACE reads with MiXCR anew, one entry per CDR3 protein. The repertoire holds a few hundred thousand distinct CDR3 sequences, roughly 4% seen once, with 20% to 25% in the top ten. The TCR was taken from a man between 18 and 35 years old who received the YFV17D yellow fever vaccine. This chain joins TRBV19 and TRBJ2-1; no reliable D call. The sequencing used PBMCs, collected 5 days after the yellow fever booster vaccination. The chain's CDR3 is CASSNSYYNEQFF. In DNA, the CDR3 is TGTGCCAGTAGTAACTCTTACTACAATGAGCAGTTCTTC. Complete variable domain (other parts from reference TRBV19 and TRBJ2-1): DGGITQSPKYLFRKEGQNVTLSCEQNLNHDAMYWYRQDPGQGLRLIYYSQIVNDFQKGDIAEGYSVSREKKESFPLTVTSAQKNPTAFYLCASSNSYYNEQFFGPGTRLTVL.